The rows below give T cell receptor beta chains drawn from one sample of a study of T cell responses to AZD1222 COVID-19 vaccine. Data came from immunoSEQ multiplex PCR; TCRdb stores just in-frame clones and leaves some out. Of 100,000 to 150,000 clones in the sample, 87% were seen once. The sample consisted of peripheral blood, taken on day 0 of AZD1222 vaccination. The receptors stem from an adult in good health. CDR3s include the opening cysteine and the closing phenylalanine or tryptophan. D genes are given only for firm matches. A clone size is listed for some rows: how often the clone was seen (once, few, many), or a class if it is expanded.

J,D,size,V,CDR3,DNA
TRBJ1-4,TRBD1,NA,TRBV28,CASTKGQGAEKLFF,TGTGCCAGCACAAAGGGACAGGGGGCGGAAAAACTGTTTTTT
TRBJ2-3,NA,NA,TRBV12-3/TRBV12-4,CASSLVRGDTQYF,TGTGCCAGCAGTTTGGTCCGGGGTGATACGCAGTATTTT
TRBJ2-7,TRBD1,once,TRBV6-6,CASRPGQGAYEQYF,TGTGCCAGCAGGCCGGGACAGGGGGCCTACGAGCAGTACTTC
TRBJ1-1,TRBD1,NA,TRBV4-2,CASSQDQGARAFF,TGTGCCAGCAGCCAGGACCAGGGGGCTAGGGCTTTCTTT
TRBJ1-1,NA,NA,TRBV6-2/TRBV6-3,CASSPPIRGEAFF,TGTGCCAGCAGCCCCCCGATCCGGGGCGAAGCTTTCTTT
TRBJ2-5,TRBD1,NA,TRBV5-1,CASRRRTGDSETQYF,TGCGCCAGCAGAAGACGGACAGGGGATTCGGAGACCCAGTACTTC
TRBJ2-2,NA,NA,TRBV24-1,CATSDSRQATNTGELFF,TGTGCCACCAGTGATTCCCGACAGGCCACGAACACCGGGGAGCTGTTTTTT
TRBJ2-7,NA,NA,TRBV6-6,CASSFSGHIYEQYF,TGTGCCAGCAGTTTTTCGGGACACATCTACGAGCAGTACTTC
TRBJ1-2,TRBD1,NA,TRBV11-1,CASSPRTGEGYTF,TGTGCCAGCAGCCCTAGGACAGGGGAGGGCTACACCTTC
TRBJ1-1,NA,NA,TRBV7-3,CASSLTLGAWTEAFF,TGTGCCAGCAGCTTAACGTTGGGGGCGTGGACTGAAGCTTTCTTT
TRBJ2-1,TRBD1,once,TRBV24-1,CATSLPGQAYNEQFF,TGTGCCACCAGCTTACCGGGACAGGCCTACAATGAGCAGTTCTTC
TRBJ1-5,NA,NA,TRBV2,CASSVQGNQPQHF,TGTGCCAGCAGTGTACAGGGAAATCAGCCCCAGCATTTT